The 13 T cell receptor beta chains given below trace back to one sample, sequenced in a study of shared clonotypes between healthy human individuals. The table came from immunoSEQ multiplex PCR; TCRdb's copy has only in-frame clones and leaves some out. This sample has around 2,000,000 clones, with approximately 94% found just once. Cells designated naive CD8 were CD45RO-negative and were positively selected for CCR7, with terminally differentiated effector memory CD45RA+ cells excluded. Sequenced material: naive CD8+ T cells sorted from blood. These receptors came from a man aged 18-30 years in good health.

The genes are TRBV30 and TRBJ2-1; D assignment may be TRBD1 or TRBD2 (5 bases each). V was pared by 5 bases and J by 8 bases, with 13 bases between. The CDR3 is 12 amino acids. CDR1 and CDR2 from the germline V gene are GTSNPN and SVGIG (reference sequence). Here the CDR3 DNA reads TGTGCCTGGGGGGGTAGGGTGGATGAGCAGTTCTTC. Translating gives CAWGGRVDEQFF.

The chain links TRBV9 to TRBJ2-3; 10 positions agree with TRBD2. CDR3 size: 15 residues. CDR1 is SGDLS and CDR2 is YYNGEE in the germline V gene. V shed 2 bases, J shed 4 bases, and the junction held 4 bases outside the gene matches. The CDR3 region has the DNA TGTGCCAGCAGCGTTTCCCTAGCGGGAGCAGATACGCAGTATTTT. Its translation: CASSVSLAGADTQYF. Full variable domain (remainder filled in from reference TRBV9 and TRBJ2-3): DSGVTQTPKHLITATGQRVTLRCSPRSGDLSVYWYQQSLDQGLQFLIQYYNGEERAKGNILERFSAQQFPDLHSELNLSSLELGDSALYFCASSVSLAGADTQYFGPGTRLTVL.

CDR3 nucleotides: TGCGCCAGCAGCCAAGATGGGGTACAGGGAGTCGGCTACGAGCAGTACTTC. It specifies CASSQDGVQGVGYEQYF. This sequence joins TRBV4-1 and TRBJ2-7; possibly TRBD1 for D (6 bases). The germline gives CDR1 MGHRA, CDR2 YSYEKL. Trimming removed 0 bases at V and 3 bases at J, with 18 bases between. The length of the CDR3 is 17 residues.

The chain has TRBV5-4 and TRBJ2-7; no firm D call. From germline, CDR1 is SGHNT and CDR2 YYREEE (reference sequence). Deletions cut 0 bases from V and 2 bases from J, with 6 bases between. This CDR3 has 13 amino acids. The CDR3 spells CASSLEPAYEQYF. The DNA of the CDR3 is TGTGCCAGCAGCTTGGAACCGGCCTACGAGCAGTACTTC.

This rearrangement joins TRBV27 to TRBJ2-7; 11 bases fit TRBD2. Germline-derived CDR1 and CDR2 are MNHEY and SMNVEV (reference sequence). V dropped 6 bases and J dropped 6; count of bases not matched to a gene: 13. The CDR3 loop spans 16 amino acids. The CDR3 loop is CASRPEGGTSGFEQYF. Written as DNA, the CDR3 is TGTGCCAGCAGGCCGGAGGGAGGGACTAGCGGTTTCGAGCAGTACTTC.

The chain links TRBV6-4 to TRBJ2-3, with D perhaps TRBD2 (5 bases). Trimming took off 2 bases at V and 1 base at J, with 10 bases between the two ends. The CDR3 has 15 amino acids. Germline V gives CDR1 MRHNA, CDR2 SNTAGT. The CDR3 protein is CASSDGPGGTDTQYF. In nucleotides, the CDR3 is TGTGCCAGCAGTGACGGCCCCGGGGGCACAGATACGCAGTATTTT.

This chain joins TRBV6-5 and TRBJ2-3; unclear D gene. Trimming left V 6 bases short and J 6 bases short, with 10 bases between. This CDR3 comprises 12 residues. Per the germline V gene, CDR1 is MNHEY and CDR2 is SVGAGI. CDR3 in DNA: TGTGCCAGCAGCGCCCGGGCCGATACGCAGTATTTT. Translation gives CASSARADTQYF.

This rearrangement joins TRBV9 to TRBJ2-3, with 9 positions matching TRBD1. V was clipped by 3 bases and J by 2 bases; unmatched bases: 4. The germline gives CDR1 SGDLS, CDR2 YYNGEE. CDR3 length equals 15 residues. The CDR3 loop reads CASSGGQGFTDTQYF. CDR3 bases: TGTGCCAGCAGCGGGGGACAGGGTTTCACAGATACGCAGTATTTT.

This chain connects TRBV10-3 to TRBJ2-7, with 9 bases fitting TRBD2. From germline, CDR1 is ENHRY and CDR2 SYGVKD. This CDR3 has 15 residues. Unmatched junction bases numbered 6, after V lost 3 bases and J lost 3 bases. The CDR3 sequence is CAISDGASGVYEQYF. CDR3 in DNA: TGTGCCATCAGTGACGGGGCTAGCGGGGTCTACGAGCAGTACTTC.

The chain has TRBV11-2 and TRBJ2-7; 11 bases are shared with TRBD1. The V segment lost 6 bases and the J segment 2 bases; nucleotides outside the gene matches: 15. The CDR3 has 18 residues. Germline CDR1 and CDR2: SGHAT and FQNNGV. The chain's CDR3 is CASSPSGTGGYSAYEQYF. The CDR3 DNA reads as TGTGCCAGCAGTCCTTCCGGGACAGGGGGGTACTCGGCCTACGAGCAGTACTTC.

The chain couples TRBV4-2 to TRBJ2-1, with TRBD2 matching 10 bases. CDR1 and CDR2 (germline): LGHNA, YNFKEQ. V lost 0 bases to trimming and J lost 6 bases; unmatched junction nucleotides: 5. This CDR3 contains 16 residues. The CDR3 DNA sequence: TGTGCCAGCAGCCAAGATCCAGCGGGGGGGACCAATGAGCAGTTCTTC. This codes for CASSQDPAGGTNEQFF.

The J gene is TRBJ2-2, the V gene TRBV2, with D possibly TRBD1 on 6 matching bases. The CDR3 has 13 amino acids. Trimming cost V 8 bases and J 0 bases, with 7 bases left between them. CDR1 and CDR2 (germline): SNHLY, FYNNEI. The CDR3, as DNA: TGTGCCAGCGACAGGTCGAACACCGGGGAGCTGTTTTTT. Translated: CASDRSNTGELFF.

The V call is TRBV2, the J call TRBJ2-7; 8 bases are shared with TRBD1. The CDR3 spans 16 residues. Unmatched junction bases numbered 8, after V lost 1 base and J lost 3 bases. Per germline, CDR1 SNHLY and CDR2 FYNNEI. CDR3 in DNA: TGTGCCAGCAGTGAAGTTCCGGGACAGGAAGGCTACGAGCAGTACTTC. Translation: CASSEVPGQEGYEQYF.